This T cell receptor (beta chain) emerged from a study of blood T cell repertoires in COVID-19. Overall study context: Samples taken during acute and convalescent COVID-19 were collected in the United States, Italy and Spain. PBMCs, B-cell-depleted T cells, or T cells provided the cDNA or gDNA that made up the material.

J was trimmed by 3 bases and V by 6 bases; bases with no gene match: 14. CDR1 is KGHSH and CDR2 is LQKENI in the germline V gene. The CDR3 runs 17 residues. As originally analysed: Reference gene primer amplification yielded estimated nucleated cell counts. The data were produced by immunoSEQ multiplex PCR, yet TCRdb's version contains in-frame clones alone and is incomplete. From that table come the V and J calls and clone size; the DNA was used to work out D and trimming. The sample yields some 140,000 clones, almost 80% seen once. This clone was seen once. The sequencing input was peripheral blood. This clonotype was obtained from a man in his 60s who had recovered from COVID-19. The chain employs TRBV18 and TRBJ2-7; 10 bases agree with TRBD1. The CDR3 sequence: CASSLLGGGTGVYEQYF. The CDR3 DNA follows: TGTGCCAGCTCGCTCCTGGGAGGGGGGACAGGGGTCTACGAGCAGTACTTC.